This T cell receptor beta chain was retrieved from a study of cytomegalovirus exposure and HLA in healthy donors. General observations from the study: Reportedly, TCR beta sequences accurately predicted HLA-A and HLA-B alleles in most subjects. Cytomegalovirus association was listed for under 200 TCR beta chains.

Germline assignment: CDR1 SNHLY and CDR2 FYNNEI. There are 11 residues in the CDR3. Trimming removed 11 bases from V and 3 bases from J, with 11 bases in between. As concerns this clone: The antigen remains undetermined.

A multiplex PCR was run with 60 Vbeta primers and 13 Jbeta primers. Generated by immunoSEQ multiplex PCR, the TCRdb table keeps only in-frame clones and is missing some. The profile shows around 97,000 clones, around 65% of them singletons. The rearrangement uses TRBV2 and TRBJ2-7; a possible D gene is TRBD1 (6 bases). Input material: PBMCs. This clonotype was sampled from a woman aged 50 to 65 in good health and CMV-seronegative. The CDR3 region has the DNA TGTGCCTTCGGACAGCTCTACGAGCAGTACTTC. Its protein is CAFGQLYEQYF. Variable domain in full (rest from reference TRBV2 and TRBJ2-7): EPEVTQTPSHQVTQMGQEVILRCVPISNHLYFYWYRQILGQKVEFLVSFYNNEISEKSEIFDDQFSVERPDGSNFTLKIRSTKLEDSAMYFCAFGQLYEQYFGPGTRLTVT.